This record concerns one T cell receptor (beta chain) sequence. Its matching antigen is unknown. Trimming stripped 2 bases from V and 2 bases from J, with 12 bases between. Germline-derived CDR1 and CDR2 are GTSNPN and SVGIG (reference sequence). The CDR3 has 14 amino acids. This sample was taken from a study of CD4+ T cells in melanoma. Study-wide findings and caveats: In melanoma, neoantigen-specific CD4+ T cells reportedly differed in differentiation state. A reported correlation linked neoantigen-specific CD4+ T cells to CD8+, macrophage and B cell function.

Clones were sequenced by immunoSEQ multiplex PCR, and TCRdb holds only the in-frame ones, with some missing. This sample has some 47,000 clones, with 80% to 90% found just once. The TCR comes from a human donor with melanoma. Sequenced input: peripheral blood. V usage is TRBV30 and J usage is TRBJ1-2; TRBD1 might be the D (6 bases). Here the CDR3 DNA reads TGTGCCTGGAGTAGGGGGGTACTCAACTATGGCTACACCTTC. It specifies CAWSRGVLNYGYTF.